This is a list of T cell receptor beta chains from one sample in a study of long-term antiretroviral therapy in people with HIV. Assay: immunoSEQ multiplex PCR; the TCRdb copy retains only in-frame clones and omits some. This sample has approximately 12,000 clones; 75% to 85% occur once, and the top ten carry 15% to 20%. The sample was unsorted PBMCs, taken 3.4 years after starting antiretroviral therapy. The receptors stem from a man aged 35 to 55 with HIV. CDR3s include the opening cysteine and the closing phenylalanine or tryptophan. D genes are given only for firm matches. Not every row has a clone size; where given, it reads once, few, many or a size class.

clone_size: .
v_call: TRBV7-6
j_call: TRBJ1-1
d_call: .
cdr3_aa: CASSLGLASPNTEAFF
cdr3_nt: TGTGCCAGCAGCTTAGGGCTGGCTTCCCCCAACACTGAAGCTTTCTTT

clone_size: once
v_call: TRBV5-1
j_call: TRBJ2-7
d_call: .
cdr3_aa: CASSLEPTPRHEQYF
cdr3_nt: TGCGCCAGCAGCTTGGAGCCGACTCCTCGGCACGAGCAGTACTTC

clone_size: .
v_call: TRBV13
j_call: TRBJ2-7
d_call: .
cdr3_aa: CASRQRGVISYEQYF
cdr3_nt: TGTGCCAGCCGGCAAAGGGGTGTTATTTCCTACGAGCAGTACTTC

clone_size: .
v_call: TRBV7-8
j_call: TRBJ2-1
d_call: .
cdr3_aa: CASSSRDGFYNEQFF
cdr3_nt: TGTGCCAGCAGCTCCCGGGACGGGTTCTACAATGAGCAGTTCTTC

clone_size: .
v_call: TRBV23-1
j_call: TRBJ2-7
d_call: .
cdr3_aa: CASSQYGRLYEQYF
cdr3_nt: TGCGCCAGCAGTCAATACGGGAGACTATACGAGCAGTACTTC

clone_size: .
v_call: TRBV2
j_call: TRBJ2-7
d_call: .
cdr3_aa: CASSVGSLKEQYF
cdr3_nt: TGTGCCAGCAGTGTAGGGTCGTTGAAGGAGCAGTACTTC

clone_size: .
v_call: TRBV4-3
j_call: TRBJ2-2
d_call: .
cdr3_aa: CASSQSSGFPGELFF
cdr3_nt: TGCGCCAGCAGCCAATCATCAGGATTCCCCGGGGAGCTGTTTTTT

clone_size: .
v_call: TRBV5-4
j_call: TRBJ2-5
d_call: .
cdr3_aa: CASSVLPSETQYF
cdr3_nt: TGTGCCAGCAGCGTACTCCCCTCCGAGACCCAGTACTTC

clone_size: .
v_call: TRBV5-4
j_call: TRBJ1-2
d_call: TRBD1
cdr3_aa: CASSLERQGGYGYTF
cdr3_nt: TGTGCCAGCAGCTTGGAGAGGCAGGGGGGCTATGGCTACACCTTC

clone_size: .
v_call: TRBV6-4
j_call: TRBJ2-1
d_call: .
cdr3_aa: CASSDSKGQPLGEQFF
cdr3_nt: TGTGCCAGCAGTGACTCTAAAGGACAGCCTCTTGGTGAGCAGTTCTTC

clone_size: .
v_call: TRBV28
j_call: TRBJ2-3
d_call: TRBD2
cdr3_aa: CASSTASGVTDTQYF
cdr3_nt: TGTGCCAGCAGTACTGCTAGCGGGGTCACAGATACGCAGTATTTT

clone_size: once
v_call: TRBV18
j_call: TRBJ2-3
d_call: .
cdr3_aa: CASSPIAADTQYF
cdr3_nt: TGTGCCAGCTCACCGATAGCGGCAGATACGCAGTATTTT

clone_size: .
v_call: TRBV5-1
j_call: TRBJ2-7
d_call: .
cdr3_aa: CASSFVDFSYEQYF
cdr3_nt: TGCGCCAGCAGCTTCGTGGACTTCTCCTACGAGCAGTACTTC

clone_size: .
v_call: TRBV9
j_call: TRBJ1-5
d_call: .
cdr3_aa: CASSGDGSNQPQHF
cdr3_nt: TGTGCCAGCAGCGGGGACGGTAGCAATCAGCCCCAGCATTTT

clone_size: .
v_call: TRBV29-1
j_call: TRBJ1-1
d_call: TRBD1
cdr3_aa: CSVDGQVTKAFF
cdr3_nt: TGCAGCGTAGATGGACAGGTTACGAAAGCTTTCTTT

clone_size: few
v_call: TRBV5-4
j_call: TRBJ1-1
d_call: .
cdr3_aa: CASSLTGSAEAFF
cdr3_nt: TGTGCCAGCAGCTTGACAGGGAGCGCTGAAGCTTTCTTT

clone_size: once
v_call: TRBV2
j_call: TRBJ2-3
d_call: .
cdr3_aa: CASNGLTDTQYF
cdr3_nt: TGTGCCAGCAACGGCCTCACAGATACGCAGTATTTT

clone_size: .
v_call: TRBV19
j_call: TRBJ1-1
d_call: TRBD1
cdr3_aa: CASSIPQGALGRNTEAFF
cdr3_nt: TGTGCCAGTAGTATCCCGCAGGGGGCCTTAGGTCGGAACACTGAAGCTTTCTTT

clone_size: .
v_call: TRBV28
j_call: TRBJ2-1
d_call: .
cdr3_aa: CASGGLNPGQFF
cdr3_nt: TGTGCCAGCGGCGGGTTGAACCCTGGGCAGTTCTTC

clone_size: .
v_call: TRBV27
j_call: TRBJ2-7
d_call: TRBD2
cdr3_aa: CASSLVGWREEPYEQYF
cdr3_nt: TGTGCCAGCAGTTTAGTGGGTTGGCGGGAGGAACCCTACGAGCAGTACTTC

clone_size: .
v_call: TRBV14
j_call: TRBJ1-2
d_call: .
cdr3_aa: CASSQGRPRNHGYTF
cdr3_nt: TGTGCCAGCAGCCAAGGGCGGCCCAGAAACCATGGCTACACCTTC

clone_size: .
v_call: TRBV19
j_call: TRBJ2-5
d_call: .
cdr3_aa: CASSSLFRDGGIKSNQETQYF
cdr3_nt: TGTGCCAGTAGTTCCCTTTTCCGGGACGGGGGAATCAAGTCTAATCAAGAGACCCAGTACTTC

clone_size: .
v_call: TRBV13
j_call: TRBJ1-2
d_call: TRBD1
cdr3_aa: CASRMDRGSHGYTF
cdr3_nt: TGTGCCAGCAGAATGGACAGGGGAAGCCATGGCTACACCTTC

clone_size: .
v_call: TRBV30
j_call: TRBJ2-7
d_call: .
cdr3_aa: CAWSVKGARFEQYF
cdr3_nt: TGTGCCTGGAGTGTTAAAGGGGCGCGGTTCGAGCAGTACTTC

clone_size: .
v_call: TRBV7-8
j_call: TRBJ2-3
d_call: .
cdr3_aa: CASSYGEVDTQYF
cdr3_nt: TGTGCCAGCAGCTATGGGGAAGTGGATACGCAGTATTTT

clone_size: .
v_call: TRBV4-3
j_call: TRBJ2-7
d_call: TRBD2
cdr3_aa: CASSQARTSFYEQYF
cdr3_nt: TGCGCCAGCAGCCAAGCTAGGACTAGCTTCTACGAGCAGTACTTC

clone_size: .
v_call: TRBV29-1
j_call: TRBJ1-5
d_call: .
cdr3_aa: CSVETGISNQPQHF
cdr3_nt: TGCAGCGTTGAAACAGGGATCAGCAATCAGCCCCAGCATTTT

clone_size: .
v_call: TRBV11-2
j_call: TRBJ2-6
d_call: .
cdr3_aa: CASSLELAGPISGANVLTF
cdr3_nt: TGTGCCAGCAGCTTAGAACTGGCAGGACCCATCTCTGGGGCCAACGTCCTGACTTTC

clone_size: .
v_call: TRBV4-2
j_call: TRBJ2-1
d_call: TRBD2
cdr3_aa: CASSQRLAGGLTNSYNEQFF
cdr3_nt: TGTGCCAGCAGCCAACGACTAGCGGGAGGCCTAACAAACTCCTACAATGAGCAGTTCTTC

clone_size: .
v_call: TRBV7-2
j_call: TRBJ2-5
d_call: .
cdr3_aa: CASRPLSQETQYF
cdr3_nt: TGTGCCAGCAGACCCCTCAGCCAAGAGACCCAGTACTTC

clone_size: .
v_call: TRBV5-1
j_call: TRBJ2-7
d_call: .
cdr3_aa: CASSFRPGPNSDEQYF
cdr3_nt: TGCGCCAGCAGCTTCCGACCGGGACCCAATAGCGACGAGCAGTACTTC

clone_size: .
v_call: TRBV7-9
j_call: TRBJ2-7
d_call: .
cdr3_aa: CASSFPLGGGYEQYF
cdr3_nt: TGTGCCAGCAGCTTCCCCCTGGGGGGAGGCTACGAGCAGTACTTC

clone_size: .
v_call: TRBV9
j_call: TRBJ2-1
d_call: TRBD2
cdr3_aa: CASSVDPSSGSRNEQFF
cdr3_nt: TGTGCCAGCAGCGTAGACCCCTCTAGCGGGAGTCGCAATGAGCAGTTCTTC

clone_size: .
v_call: TRBV27
j_call: TRBJ2-7
d_call: TRBD2
cdr3_aa: CASSTRTSGRYEQYF
cdr3_nt: TGTGCCAGCAGTACCCGGACTAGCGGGAGGTACGAGCAGTACTTC

clone_size: .
v_call: TRBV28
j_call: TRBJ1-5
d_call: .
cdr3_aa: CASSLTEAFPQNQPQHF
cdr3_nt: TGTGCCAGCAGTCTAACAGAAGCCTTCCCCCAAAATCAGCCCCAGCATTTT

clone_size: .
v_call: TRBV7-3
j_call: TRBJ1-1
d_call: .
cdr3_aa: CASSLTLNTEAFF
cdr3_nt: TGTGCCAGCAGCTTAACACTGAACACTGAAGCTTTCTTT

clone_size: .
v_call: TRBV27
j_call: TRBJ2-3
d_call: TRBD2
cdr3_aa: CASRTSGSLYTQYF
cdr3_nt: TGTGCCAGCAGGACTAGCGGGAGTCTGTATACGCAGTATTTT

clone_size: .
v_call: TRBV15
j_call: TRBJ2-7
d_call: .
cdr3_aa: CATSRDLAGRPEQYF
cdr3_nt: TGTGCCACCAGCAGAGATTTGGCCGGGAGACCAGAGCAGTACTTC

clone_size: .
v_call: TRBV6-1
j_call: TRBJ1-1
d_call: .
cdr3_aa: CASSEGGRQKAFF
cdr3_nt: TGTGCCAGCAGTGAAGGTGGGCGTCAGAAAGCTTTCTTT

clone_size: once
v_call: TRBV18
j_call: TRBJ1-4
d_call: .
cdr3_aa: CASSPLAATNEKLFF
cdr3_nt: TGTGCCAGCTCACCGTTGGCTGCAACTAATGAAAAACTGTTTTTT

clone_size: .
v_call: TRBV5-1
j_call: TRBJ2-7
d_call: .
cdr3_aa: CASSLEGLYEQYF
cdr3_nt: TGCGCCAGCAGCTTGGAGGGACTCTACGAGCAGTACTTC

clone_size: once
v_call: TRBV7-8
j_call: TRBJ2-7
d_call: .
cdr3_aa: CASSLVLRYEQYF
cdr3_nt: TGTGCCAGCAGCTTAGTCCTCAGGTACGAGCAGTACTTC

clone_size: few
v_call: TRBV28
j_call: TRBJ2-2
d_call: TRBD2
cdr3_aa: CASRPLAGAPGELFF
cdr3_nt: TGTGCCAGCAGACCTCTAGCGGGAGCCCCCGGGGAGCTGTTTTTT

clone_size: medium-sized
v_call: TRBV6-6
j_call: TRBJ2-7
d_call: .
cdr3_aa: CASSYSENEQYF
cdr3_nt: TGTGCCAGCAGTTACTCTGAAAACGAGCAGTACTTC

clone_size: few
v_call: TRBV15
j_call: TRBJ2-1
d_call: .
cdr3_aa: CATSRDGGLFGNEQFF
cdr3_nt: TGTGCCACCAGCAGAGATGGGGGACTCTTTGGGAATGAGCAGTTCTTC

clone_size: once
v_call: TRBV7-3
j_call: TRBJ2-7
d_call: TRBD1
cdr3_aa: CASSLEGTGLYEQYF
cdr3_nt: TGTGCCAGCAGCTTAGAAGGGACAGGGCTCTACGAGCAGTACTTC

clone_size: .
v_call: TRBV7-9
j_call: TRBJ2-1
d_call: TRBD1
cdr3_aa: CASSIRQGLDPEQFF
cdr3_nt: TGTGCCAGCAGCATACGACAGGGGCTCGATCCTGAGCAGTTCTTC

clone_size: .
v_call: TRBV15
j_call: TRBJ2-1
d_call: TRBD1
cdr3_aa: CATSTGQGYNEQFF
cdr3_nt: TGTGCCACCAGCACGGGACAGGGGTACAATGAGCAGTTCTTC

clone_size: .
v_call: TRBV6-4
j_call: TRBJ2-1
d_call: TRBD2
cdr3_aa: CASSVAGTTFNEQFF
cdr3_nt: TGTGCCAGCAGTGTAGCCGGGACTACCTTCAATGAGCAGTTCTTC

clone_size: .
v_call: TRBV5-6
j_call: TRBJ1-5
d_call: TRBD1
cdr3_aa: CASSPGTGGVSNQPQHF
cdr3_nt: TGTGCCAGCAGCCCCGGGACAGGGGGCGTTAGCAATCAGCCCCAGCATTTT

clone_size: once
v_call: TRBV9
j_call: TRBJ1-2
d_call: .
cdr3_aa: CASSVDGANGYTF
cdr3_nt: TGTGCCAGCAGCGTAGACGGGGCCAATGGCTACACCTTC

clone_size: .
v_call: TRBV2
j_call: TRBJ2-3
d_call: .
cdr3_aa: CASSEATQLSTDTQYF
cdr3_nt: TGTGCCAGCAGTGAAGCGACCCAACTTAGCACAGATACGCAGTATTTT

clone_size: .
v_call: TRBV5-4
j_call: TRBJ2-2
d_call: TRBD2
cdr3_aa: CASSLLSGGTGELFF
cdr3_nt: TGTGCCAGCAGTTTGTTGAGCGGGGGCACCGGGGAGCTGTTTTTT

clone_size: .
v_call: TRBV18
j_call: TRBJ1-2
d_call: TRBD1
cdr3_aa: CASSPTTGGGYGYTF
cdr3_nt: TGTGCCAGCTCACCGACGACAGGGGGCGGCTATGGCTACACCTTC

clone_size: .
v_call: TRBV7-7
j_call: TRBJ2-1
d_call: TRBD1
cdr3_aa: CASSPSRGQGNEQFF
cdr3_nt: TGTGCTAGCAGCCCGTCAAGGGGACAGGGCAATGAGCAGTTCTTC

clone_size: medium-sized
v_call: TRBV27
j_call: TRBJ2-7
d_call: TRBD2
cdr3_aa: CASSPSGRAMIYEQYF
cdr3_nt: TGTGCCAGCTCACCGAGCGGGAGGGCCATGATCTACGAGCAGTACTTC

clone_size: .
v_call: TRBV7-7
j_call: TRBJ2-2
d_call: .
cdr3_aa: CASSPFPGELFF
cdr3_nt: TGTGCTAGCAGCCCTTTTCCCGGGGAGCTGTTTTTT